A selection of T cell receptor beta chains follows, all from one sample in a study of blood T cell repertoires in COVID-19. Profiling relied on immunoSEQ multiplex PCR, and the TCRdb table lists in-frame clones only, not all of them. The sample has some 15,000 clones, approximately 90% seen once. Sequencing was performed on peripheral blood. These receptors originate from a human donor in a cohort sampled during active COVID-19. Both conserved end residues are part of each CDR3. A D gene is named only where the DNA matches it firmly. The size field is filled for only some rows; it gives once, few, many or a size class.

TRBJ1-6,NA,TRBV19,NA,CASSGGPTGYNSPLHF,TGTGCCAGTAGTGGAGGACCTACAGGGTATAATTCACCCCTCCACTTT
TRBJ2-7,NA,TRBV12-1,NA,CASSRSPERLYEQYF,TGTGCCAGCAGCCGGTCCCCCGAGCGGCTGTACGAGCAGTACTTC
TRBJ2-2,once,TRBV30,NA,CAWSWGAGELFF,TGTGCCTGGAGTTGGGGGGCCGGGGAGCTGTTTTTT
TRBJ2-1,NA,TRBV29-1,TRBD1,CSVLPWTGRGHEQFF,TGCAGCGTTTTGCCTTGGACAGGGAGAGGGCATGAGCAGTTCTTC
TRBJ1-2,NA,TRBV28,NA,CASNSDNYGYTF,TGTGCCAGCAATTCAGATAACTATGGCTACACCTTC
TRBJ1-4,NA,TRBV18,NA,CASSPLGGAGEKLFF,TGTGCCAGCTCACCATTGGGGGGGGCTGGAGAAAAACTGTTTTTT
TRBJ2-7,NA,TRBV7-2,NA,CASSHTGGGTYEQYF,TGTGCCAGCAGCCACACTGGTGGCGGAACCTACGAGCAGTACTTC
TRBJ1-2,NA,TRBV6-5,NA,CASSYRPGNYGYTF,TGTGCCAGCAGTTACCGCCCAGGTAACTATGGCTACACCTTC
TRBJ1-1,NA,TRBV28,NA,CATMPGGILMNTEAFF,TGTGCCACTATGCCGGGGGGTATCCTTATGAACACTGAAGCTTTCTTT
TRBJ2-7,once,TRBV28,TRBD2,CASSILLGLAGGGYEQYF,TGTGCCAGCAGTATCCTCCTCGGACTAGCGGGAGGCGGGTACGAGCAGTACTTC
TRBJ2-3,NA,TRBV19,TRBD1,CASSITYRGSTDTQYF,TGTGCCAGTAGTATTACTTACAGGGGGAGCACAGATACGCAGTATTTT
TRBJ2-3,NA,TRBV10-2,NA,CASSLGHSSSTDTQYF,TGCGCCAGCAGTCTTGGTCACAGCAGCAGCACAGATACGCAGTATTTT
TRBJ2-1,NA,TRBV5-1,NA,CASSAPEGTNQFF,TGCGCCAGCAGCGCCCCCGAGGGCACGAATCAGTTCTTC
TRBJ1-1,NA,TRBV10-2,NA,CASRRGKSTEAFF,TGCGCCAGCAGGCGGGGGAAAAGCACTGAAGCTTTCTTT
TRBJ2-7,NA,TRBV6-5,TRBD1,CASSQGQGYEQYF,TGTGCCAGCAGCCAGGGACAGGGCTACGAGCAGTACTTC
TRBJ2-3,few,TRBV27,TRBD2,CASSSPYSGGSTDTQYF,TGTGCCAGCAGTTCACCCTATAGCGGGGGGAGCACAGATACGCAGTATTTT
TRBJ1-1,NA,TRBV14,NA,CASSQVPGNTEAFF,TGTGCCAGCAGCCAAGTTCCGGGGAACACTGAAGCTTTCTTT
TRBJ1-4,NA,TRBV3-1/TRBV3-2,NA,CASSLRQGEKLFF,TGTGCCAGCAGCCTGAGGCAGGGAGAAAAACTGTTTTTT
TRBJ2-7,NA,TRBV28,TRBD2,CASSRGSYYEQYF,TGTGCCAGCAGTCGCGGGAGTTACTACGAGCAGTACTTC
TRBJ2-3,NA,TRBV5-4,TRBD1,CASGDRGLPTDTQYF,TGTGCCAGCGGCGACAGGGGGTTACCCACAGATACGCAGTATTTT
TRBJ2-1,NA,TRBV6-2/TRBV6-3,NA,CASSYRLGGLSYNEQFF,TGTGCCAGCAGTTACCGCCTCGGGGGACTCTCCTACAATGAGCAGTTCTTC
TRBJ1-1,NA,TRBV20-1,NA,CSASRGPANTEAFF,TGCAGTGCTAGTCGAGGCCCGGCGAACACTGAAGCTTTCTTT
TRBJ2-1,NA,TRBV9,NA,CASSVRSQASYNEQFF,TGTGCCAGCAGCGTAAGAAGTCAGGCGTCCTACAATGAGCAGTTCTTC
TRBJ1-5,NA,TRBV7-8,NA,CASSPSTGYNQPQHF,TGTGCCAGCAGCCCTAGTACGGGATACAATCAGCCCCAGCATTTT
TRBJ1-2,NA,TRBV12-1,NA,CASSPLAGQNNYGYTF,TGTGCCAGCAGTCCGCTGGCGGGGCAAAATAACTATGGCTACACCTTC
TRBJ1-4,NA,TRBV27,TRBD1,CASRQGQHNEKLFF,TGTGCCAGCAGGCAGGGACAGCATAATGAAAAACTGTTTTTT
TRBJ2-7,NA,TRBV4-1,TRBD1,CASSHRDRSSYEQYF,TGCGCCAGCAGCCACCGGGACAGAAGCTCCTACGAGCAGTACTTC
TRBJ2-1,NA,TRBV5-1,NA,CASSLQAISYNEQFF,TGCGCCAGCAGCTTGCAAGCTATATCCTACAATGAGCAGTTCTTC
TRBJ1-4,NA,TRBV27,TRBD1,CASSSTGTGGRLFF,TGTGCCAGCAGTTCGACCGGGACAGGGGGGAGACTGTTTTTT
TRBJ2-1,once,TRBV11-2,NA,CASSQSTRGEQFF,TGTGCCAGCAGCCAATCGACGCGGGGTGAGCAGTTCTTC
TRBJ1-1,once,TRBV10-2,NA,CASRDREATGAFF,TGCGCCAGCAGGGACCGGGAGGCCACCGGAGCTTTCTTT